This T cell receptor (beta chain) was documented in a study of T-cell reconstitution after alpha-beta-depleted transplantation in children. V lost 1 base, J lost 1 base, and 23 bases lay in between. Germline V gene sequence: CDR1 DFQATT, CDR2 SNEGSKA (reference sequence). The CDR3 sequence is 18 residues long. Of note for this clonotype: Its antigen is still unknown.

Study-wide results and caveats: The authors attributed T-cell counts and diversity one year after transplant mostly to newly produced T cells. Certain patients had high TCRbeta diversity at day 60, and it came from recipient T cells and thymic progenitors that survived.

Unique molecular identifiers were incorporated when the TCRbeta library was constructed. TCRdb analysed the PCR reads with MiXCR anew, one entry per CDR3 protein. The sample lists about 510,000 distinct CDR3 sequences; approximately 10% were seen once. Sequenced material: PBMCs, mostly from graft donor cells, taken 180 days after TCRalphabeta/CD19-depleted stem cell transplant. The chain combines TRBV20-1 with TRBJ2-7, with D possibly TRBD1 on 6 matching bases. The receptor was derived from a female patient between 2 and 15 years old who had a stem cell transplant for aplastic anemia, so the T cells may come from the graft donor. CDR3 sequence reads: CSARGSPLQVQGSYEQYF. The CDR3, as DNA: TGCAGTGCTAGAGGCTCACCTCTGCAGGTCCAGGGGTCCTACGAGCAGTACTTC.